What follows describes a single T cell receptor (beta chain). Its specificity is unknown. This sample is drawn from a study of cytomegalovirus exposure and HLA in healthy donors. Overall study findings and caveats: Diagnosis of cytomegalovirus status made by the classifier reportedly showed high specificity and sensitivity. Among the most significant clusters, several appeared linked to common viral pathogens in a later analysis. Among TCR beta chains, those listed as cytomegalovirus-associated numbered over 150.

PCR was performed using 60 Vbeta and 13 Jbeta primers. TCRdb's copy holds only in-frame clones and misses some; the assay was immunoSEQ multiplex PCR. The sample yields approximately 190,000 clones, about 84% seen once. The germline V and J ends were trimmed by 7 bases and 2 bases, with 5 bases remaining between them. This CDR3 contains 10 residues. Germline V CDR1 and CDR2: DFQATT, SNEGSKA (reference sequence). The sample taken for sequencing was PBMCs. The chain recombines TRBV20-1 with TRBJ2-5, with TRBD2 as a possible D gene (5 bases). The TCR sequence derives from a woman younger than 45 in good health and CMV-seropositive. The DNA for the CDR3 is TGCAGTGGAGGGCAAGAGACCCAGTACTTC. This translates into CSGGQETQYF.